Included here is one TCR beta chain sequence, with context. No antigen is known for it. The junction does not match germline at one end; this may be a read error. An equimolar mix of two oligonucleotides served as the beta constant-region primer for TRBC1 and TRBC2. Nested alpha and beta constant-region primers with the SP2 primer drove four PCR rounds on ligated cDNA. TCRdb reanalysed the UMI-ligation and nested PCR reads using MiXCR and keeps one entry per CDR3 protein. The sample lists over 90,000 distinct CDR3 sequences; approximately 11% were seen once. The sample belongs to a study of naive and memory T cell subsets. Whole-study findings and limits: Possibly reflecting memory cells re-expressing CD45RA, a few larger clonotypes occurred in naive repertoires, especially CD8.

Per the germline V gene, CDR1 is MDHEN and CDR2 is SYDVKM. The CDR3 is made up of 14 amino acids. This receptor was identified in a human donor in good health. The chain uses TRBV28 and TRBJ2-7; 13 bases line up with TRBD2. Sequenced sample: naive CD4+ T cells from blood. The CDR3 DNA sequence: TGTGCCAGCCGCCGACTAGCGGGGGGATACGGGCAGTACTTC. It codes for CASRRLAGGYGQYF.